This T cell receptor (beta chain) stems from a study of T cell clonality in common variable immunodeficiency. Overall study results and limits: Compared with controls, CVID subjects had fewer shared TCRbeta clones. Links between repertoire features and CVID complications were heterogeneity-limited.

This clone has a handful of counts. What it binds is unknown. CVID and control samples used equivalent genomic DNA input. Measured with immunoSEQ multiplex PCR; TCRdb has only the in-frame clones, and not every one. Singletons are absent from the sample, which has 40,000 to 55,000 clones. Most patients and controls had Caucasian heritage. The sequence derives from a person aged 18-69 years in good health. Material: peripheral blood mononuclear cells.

CDR3 sequence reads: CASSRTSGGKQETQYF. Incomplete CDR3 DNA: TGCGCCAGCAGCAGGACTAGCGGGGGTAAACAAGAGACC. This chain links TRBV5-1 with TRBJ2-5; 13 bases align to TRBD2. The CDR3 extends 3 residues past the end of the read, so its final part is completed from the germline J gene. The CDR3 covers 16 residues. V dropped 4 bases and J dropped 2; count of bases not matched to a gene: 5. Germline CDR1 and CDR2: SGHRS and YFSETQ.